What follows are 5 T cell receptor beta chains derived from one specimen sequenced in a study of OX40 agonist ivuxolimab in advanced cancers. The assay was immunoSEQ multiplex PCR, and TCRdb's table has in-frame clones only and misses some. The table includes over 90,000 clones, 90% detected once. Sequenced material: CD4+ or CD8+ T cells sorted from blood, taken in a trial of the OX40 agonist ivuxolimab. The receptor source for this set is an adult with an advanced solid tumor such as melanoma, head and neck, liver or kidney cancer.

This clone was observed a handful of times. The chain is built from TRBV7-8 and TRBJ1-2; no definite D call. The CDR3 runs 17 residues. From germline, CDR1 is SGHVS and CDR2 FQNEAQ. Trimming pared 5 bases from V and 4 bases from J, leaving 23 bases between. The CDR3 loop reads CASSQTPGAARGYGYTF. In nucleotides, the CDR3 is TGTGCCAGCAGCCAAACACCGGGAGCCGCGCGGGGCTATGGCTACACCTTC.

The V call is TRBV9, the J call TRBJ2-1; 8 bases are a match to TRBD1. The CDR3 totals 15 residues. Germline CDR1 and CDR2: SGDLS and YYNGEE. The J segment lost 5 bases and the V segment lost 1 base, leaving 5 bases of the junction unmatched. The CDR3 DNA reads TGTGCCAGCAGCGTAACCCCGACAGGGGACAATGAGCAGTTCTTC. Translation gives CASSVTPTGDNEQFF.

This chain links TRBV20-1 with TRBJ2-7; no clear D. The CDR3 runs 11 residues. The germline V gene has CDR1 DFQATT and CDR2 SNEGSKA (reference sequence). V lost 5 bases to trimming and J lost 6 bases, with 11 bases between them. CDR3 protein: CSAEIHGEQYF. CDR3 DNA sequence: TGCAGTGCTGAAATTCACGGCGAGCAGTACTTC.

V usage is TRBV11-2 and J usage is TRBJ2-1, with no clear D. Germline CDR1 and CDR2: SGHAT and FQNNGV. Between the trimmed V and J ends, which lost 6 bases and 4 bases, there was a span of 13 bases. There are 14 residues in the CDR3. The CDR3 loop is CASRDRARYNEQFF. In DNA, the CDR3 is TGTGCCAGCAGGGACCGAGCTCGATACAATGAGCAGTTCTTC.

The chain joins TRBV11-2 to TRBJ1-1, with TRBD1 identical over 9 bases. The trim removed 3 bases at V and 1 base at J, leaving 3 bases unmatched. Looked up from germline, CDR1 is SGHAT and CDR2 is FQNNGV. The CDR3 spans 15 residues. CDR3: CASSFYRGPNTEAFF. In DNA form, the CDR3 reads TGTGCCAGCAGCTTCTACAGGGGGCCGAACACTGAAGCTTTCTTT.